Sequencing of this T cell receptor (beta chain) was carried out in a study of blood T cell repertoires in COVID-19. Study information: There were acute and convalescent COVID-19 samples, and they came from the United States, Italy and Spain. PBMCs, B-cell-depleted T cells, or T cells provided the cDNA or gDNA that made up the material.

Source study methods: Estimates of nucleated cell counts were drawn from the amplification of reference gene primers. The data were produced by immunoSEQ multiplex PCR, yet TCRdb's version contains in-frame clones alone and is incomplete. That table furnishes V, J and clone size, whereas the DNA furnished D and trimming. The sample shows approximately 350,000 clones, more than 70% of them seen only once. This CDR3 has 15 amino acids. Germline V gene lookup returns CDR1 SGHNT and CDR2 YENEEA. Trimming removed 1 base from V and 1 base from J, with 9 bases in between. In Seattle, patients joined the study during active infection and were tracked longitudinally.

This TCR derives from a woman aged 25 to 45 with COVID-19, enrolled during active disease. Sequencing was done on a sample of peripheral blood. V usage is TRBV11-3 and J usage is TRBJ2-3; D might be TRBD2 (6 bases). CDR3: CASSLVTGGTDTQYF. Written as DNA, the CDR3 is TGTGCCAGCAGCTTAGTAACGGGAGGCACAGATACGCAGTATTTT.